A selection of T cell receptor beta chains follows, all from one sample in a study of shared clonotypes between healthy human individuals. Method: immunoSEQ multiplex PCR; TCRdb's copy keeps in-frame clones and lacks some. The profile shows millions of clones, approximately 94% of them singletons. The sample was naive CD8+ T cells sorted from blood. These receptors all stem from a man younger than 30 in good health. The CDR3 runs from the conserved cysteine through the conserved F or W. D genes are given only for firm matches. Only some rows state a clone size, as once, few, many or a class for expanded clones.

V gene	clone size	J gene	D gene	CDR3 DNA	CDR3 protein
TRBV28	.	TRBJ1-3	TRBD1	TGTGCCAGCAGTTCGGACAGGCTTTCCTCTGGAAACACCATATATTTT	CASSSDRLSSGNTIYF
TRBV2	.	TRBJ1-2	TRBD1	TGTGCCAGCAGTTCGACAGGGGAGGACTATGGCTACACCTTC	CASSSTGEDYGYTF
TRBV30	.	TRBJ2-7	TRBD1	TGTGCCTGGAGTCCCGGGACAGGGATACACGAGCAGTACTTC	CAWSPGTGIHEQYF
TRBV7-9	.	TRBJ2-5	TRBD1	TGTGCCAGCAGCTCCTTTACAGGGGGCATTAGAGAGACCCAGTACTTC	CASSSFTGGIRETQYF
TRBV12-5	.	TRBJ2-7	.	TGTGCTAGTGGCTTGCCCCAGGGAGTCGTATCCTACGAGCAGTACTTC	CASGLPQGVVSYEQYF
TRBV6-5	.	TRBJ2-7	.	TGTGCCAGCAGTTACGGTAGTGAGTACGAGCAGTACTTC	CASSYGSEYEQYF
TRBV5-6	.	TRBJ1-4	.	TGTGCCAGCAGCTTGTTCCCGGAGGACAGCGATGAAAAACTGTTTTTT	CASSLFPEDSDEKLFF
TRBV10-3	.	TRBJ2-2	.	TGTGCCATCAGTGAGTCGTGGGGGACCGCATCCGGGGAGCTGTTTTTT	CAISESWGTASGELFF
TRBV11-3	.	TRBJ2-3	.	TGTGCCAGCAGCCAGCCTGCTTCAGATACGCAGTATTTT	CASSQPASDTQYF
TRBV6-5	once	TRBJ1-1	TRBD1	TGTGCCAGCAGTTCCGGACAGGGTGGTACTGAAGCTTTCTTT	CASSSGQGGTEAFF
TRBV21-1	.	TRBJ2-5	.	TGTGCCAGCAGCAAACCCCGTCAGTTTAAGTACCAAGAGACCCAGTACTTC	CASSKPRQFKYQETQYF
TRBV29-1	.	TRBJ1-1	.	TGCAGCGTTGGGCTGAACACTGAAGCTTTCTTT	CSVGLNTEAFF
TRBV28	.	TRBJ2-1	.	TGTGCCAGCAGTTGGGGAGTTGGGGATGAGCAGTTCTTC	CASSWGVGDEQFF
TRBV19	.	TRBJ1-1	.	TGTGCCAGCTGCAGCGGGATGACTGAAGCTTTCTTT	CASCSGMTEAFF
TRBV2	.	TRBJ2-1	.	TGTGCCAGCAGTGCCGGGGAGAGCTCCTACAATGAGCAGTTCTTC	CASSAGESSYNEQFF
TRBV7-9	.	TRBJ1-5	.	TGTGCCAGCAGCCGTGACAGGAGCAATCAGCCCCAGCATTTT	CASSRDRSNQPQHF
TRBV28	.	TRBJ1-5	.	TGTGCCAGCAGTTTGACTGTTCAGCCCCAGCATTTT	CASSLTVQPQHF
TRBV14	.	TRBJ2-1	TRBD2	TGTGCCAGCAGTCGACTAGCGGGAATGGATGAGCAGTTCTTC	CASSRLAGMDEQFF
TRBV4-1	.	TRBJ1-2	TRBD1	TGCGCCAGCAGCCCTGGACAGGGGGCGAACTATGGCTACACCTTC	CASSPGQGANYGYTF
TRBV7-8	.	TRBJ1-2	TRBD1	TGTGCCAGCAGCCTATACACAGGGGGCAATGGCTACACCTTC	CASSLYTGGNGYTF
TRBV5-6	.	TRBJ1-3	.	TGTGCCAGCAGCTTCTCACAGGGTCCTACAAAGTCTGGAAACACCATATATTTT	CASSFSQGPTKSGNTIYF
TRBV4-1	.	TRBJ2-1	TRBD2	TGCGCCAGCAGCCAAGTAGGACTAGCGGTGAATGATGAGCAGTTCTTC	CASSQVGLAVNDEQFF
TRBV29-1	.	TRBJ1-2	.	TGCAGCGTTGAGGATGGCGGGGTGTGGGGCTACACCTTC	CSVEDGGVWGYTF
TRBV30	.	TRBJ2-7	TRBD2	TGTGCCTGCGCCCCTAGCGGGAGCGGCGAGCAGTACTTC	CACAPSGSGEQYF
TRBV11-2	.	TRBJ2-3	.	TGTGCCAGCAGCTCCCGCACAGATACGCAGTATTTT	CASSSRTDTQYF
TRBV4-3	.	TRBJ1-5	.	TGCGCCAGCAGCCTCGACAGTAATAGCAATCAGCCCCAGCATTTT	CASSLDSNSNQPQHF
TRBV5-6	.	TRBJ2-7	TRBD2	TGTGCCAGCAGCTTGGCCGTAGCGGGGGCTTTCTACGAGCAGTACTTC	CASSLAVAGAFYEQYF
TRBV10-3	once	TRBJ1-1	.	TGTGCCACAAGCGGAACAGGGAATGAAGCTTTCTTT	CATSGTGNEAFF
TRBV7-9	.	TRBJ2-6	TRBD1	TGTGCCAGCAGCCAAGGACAGGGGACGTCTGGGGCCAACGTCCTGACTTTC	CASSQGQGTSGANVLTF
TRBV7-8	.	TRBJ2-7	.	TGTGCCAGCAGCTTAGATAGTGTGGGCCGGGGAGGGGGACCCGAGCAGTACTTC	CASSLDSVGRGGGPEQYF
TRBV7-9	.	TRBJ2-5	TRBD2	TGTGCCAGCCAATTAAGCGGGGGGGAGCAAGAGACCCAGTACTTC	CASQLSGGEQETQYF
TRBV7-2	.	TRBJ2-2	.	TGTGCCAGCAGCTTACCAGGGGACACCGGGGAGCTGTTTTTT	CASSLPGDTGELFF
TRBV13	.	TRBJ1-3	.	TGTGCCAGCAGCTTAGGGGACGTCTCTGGAAACACCATATATTTT	CASSLGDVSGNTIYF
TRBV11-2	.	TRBJ2-7	TRBD1	TGTGCCAGCAGCCCCAGGGGACAGGGGACGTACGAGCAGTACTTC	CASSPRGQGTYEQYF
TRBV7-9	.	TRBJ1-2	TRBD1	TGTGCCAGCACCCAGACAGGGGGCGCAGGGGGCTACACCTTC	CASTQTGGAGGYTF
TRBV6-5	.	TRBJ2-3	.	TGTGCCAGCAGTTACCGCCTTCCTAGCACAGATACGCAGTATTTT	CASSYRLPSTDTQYF
TRBV7-9	once	TRBJ1-1	.	TGTGCCAGCAGCCCCTCCAAAGACGCGGCAAAGGTTAGCACTGAAGCTTTCTTT	CASSPSKDAAKVSTEAFF
TRBV5-6	.	TRBJ2-5	TRBD1	TGTGCCAGCAGCACGGGGACAGGGTGGGAGACCCAGTACTTC	CASSTGTGWETQYF
TRBV9	.	TRBJ1-5	TRBD1	TGTGCCAGCAGCGTAGGGGGGGACAGCTGGGGCAATCAGCCCCAGCATTTT	CASSVGGDSWGNQPQHF
TRBV10-3	.	TRBJ2-7	TRBD2	TGTGCCATCAGTGACGTTAGCGGGGGGGGCGAGCAGTACTTC	CAISDVSGGGEQYF
TRBV4-1	.	TRBJ2-7	TRBD2	TGCGCCAGCAGGATTACTCTAGCGGGAGGTAGCTACGAGCAGTACTTC	CASRITLAGGSYEQYF